The 21 T cell receptor beta chains listed next were all sequenced from one sample in a study of OX40 agonist ivuxolimab in advanced cancers. Method: immunoSEQ multiplex PCR; TCRdb's copy keeps in-frame clones and lacks some. Found here are 45,000 to 60,000 clones, roughly nine tenths of them singletons; the top ten hold over 5%. Source: CD4+ or CD8+ T cells sorted from blood, taken in a trial of the OX40 agonist ivuxolimab. The receptor source for this set is an adult with an advanced solid tumor such as melanoma, head and neck, liver or kidney cancer.

The chain carries TRBV7-9 and TRBJ2-5, with TRBD1 as a possible D gene (5 bases). Trimming stripped 2 bases from V and 5 bases from J, with 15 bases between. Germline lookup yields CDR1 SEHNR and CDR2 FQNEAQ (reference sequence). The CDR3 covers 15 residues. CDR3 residues: CASSLSQGTLETQYF. CDR3 DNA: TGTGCCAGCAGCTTATCTCAGGGTACTCTCGAGACCCAGTACTTC.

The chain employs TRBV7-6 and TRBJ1-5; D remains ambiguous. The CDR3 is 13 residues long. V was pared by 0 bases and J by 10 bases, with 10 bases between. Germline lookup yields CDR1 SGHVS and CDR2 FNYEAQ. This CDR3 reads CASSLALTNPQHF. In DNA form, the CDR3 reads TGTGCCAGCAGCTTAGCCTTAACGAATCCCCAGCATTTT.

This clone was observed a handful of times. This sample also contains other DNA sequences that code for the same CDR3. The chain recombines TRBV6-1 with TRBJ2-3, with 8 bases identical to TRBD2. After removal of 2 bases from V and 4 bases from J, the junction contained 8 bases not matched to a gene. The germline gives CDR1 MNHNS, CDR2 SASEGT. The CDR3 extends over 16 amino acids. The CDR3 here is CASSEPPGGPADTQYF. CDR3 sequence (DNA): TGTGCCAGCAGTGAACCCCCGGGAGGGCCGGCAGATACGCAGTATTTT.

The V gene is TRBV5-1, the J gene TRBJ2-7; 7 bases align to TRBD1. After removal of 1 base from V and 3 bases from J, the junction contained 7 bases not matched to a gene. Germline V lookup: CDR1 SGHRS, CDR2 YFSETQ. This CDR3 has 15 amino acids. The CDR3 coding sequence is TGCGCCAGCAGCTTGACAGGGACAGCATACTACGAGCAGTACTTC. This sequence encodes CASSLTGTAYYEQYF.

V usage is TRBV15 and J usage is TRBJ1-2; D is unresolved. CDR1 and CDR2 (germline): LNHNV, YYDKDF (reference sequence). V gave up 1 base and J gave up 5 bases, with 8 bases separating them. The CDR3 sequence is 13 residues long. The CDR3 nucleotides read TGTGCCACCAGCAGAGCCCCCTTTTATGGCTACACCTTC. Protein sequence: CATSRAPFYGYTF. Full variable domain (outside the CDR3, taken from reference TRBV15 and TRBJ1-2): DAMVIQNPRYQVTQFGKPVTLSCSQTLNHNVMYWYQQKSSQAPKLLFHYYDKDFNNEADTPDNFQSRRPNTSFCFLDIRSPGLGDTAMYLCATSRAPFYGYTFGSGTRLTVV.

The V gene is TRBV5-1, the J gene TRBJ1-2; tentative D call: TRBD1 (5 bases). The germline V gene has CDR1 SGHRS and CDR2 YFSETQ. V was clipped by 0 bases and J by 10 bases, with 13 bases between them. The CDR3 covers 13 residues. This chain's CDR3 is CASSLEAGFLYTF. Written as DNA, the CDR3 is TGCGCCAGCAGCTTGGAGGCAGGGTTTCTCTACACCTTC. The whole variable domain, remainder taken from reference TRBV5-1 and TRBJ1-2, is KAGVTQTPRYLIKTRGQQVTLSCSPISGHRSVSWYQQTPGQGLQFLFEYFSETQRNKGNFPGRFSGRQFSNSRSEMNVSTLELGDSALYLCASSLEAGFLYTFGSGTRLTVV.

The chain has TRBV5-6 and TRBJ2-7; weak D call: TRBD1 (5 bases). V lost 0 bases and J 4 bases, leaving 5 bases between the germline ends. CDR3 length equals 12 residues. The germline V gene encodes CDR1 SGHDT and CDR2 YYEEEE. The chain's CDR3 is CASSLEGYEQYV. The CDR3 DNA sequence: TGTGCCAGCAGCTTGGAGGGGTACGAGCAGTACGTC.

The rearrangement uses TRBV19 and TRBJ2-7; 8 bases fit TRBD2. Trimming at V came to 3 bases and at J to 1 base, leaving 5 bases not matched to a gene. There are 15 residues in the CDR3. Germline V lookup: CDR1 LNHDA, CDR2 SQIVND (reference sequence). The CDR3 nucleotides read TGTGCCAGTAGTATTTTAACTAGCGGATCCTACGAGCAGTACTTC. This encodes CASSILTSGSYEQYF.

This clone turned up a few times. The chain uses TRBV15 and TRBJ1-4; D is uncertain. V was shortened by 0 bases and J by 0 bases, with 8 bases between the two germline ends. CDR3 length equals 16 residues. Germline-derived CDR1 and CDR2 are LNHNV and YYDKDF (reference sequence). CDR3 region: CATSRDPGTTNEKLFF. DNA of the CDR3: TGTGCCACCAGCAGAGATCCCGGGACAACTAATGAAAAACTGTTTTTT.

The CDR3 spells CASRYRGRDYGYTF. DNA of the CDR3: TGTGCCAGCAGGTATCGGGGACGGGACTATGGCTACACCTTC. V is TRBV7-2 and J is TRBJ1-2; tentatively, D is TRBD1 (5 bases). CDR1 and CDR2 from the germline V gene are SGHTA and FQGNSA. V was clipped by 6 bases and J by 3 bases, with 14 bases between them. The length of the CDR3 is 14 residues.

J is TRBJ1-5 and V is TRBV27, with TRBD1 identical over 8 bases. This CDR3 spans 15 amino acids. V shed 6 bases, J shed 2 bases, and the junction held 6 bases outside the gene matches. CDR1 is MNHEY, CDR2 SMNVEV, per germline (reference sequence). CDR3 nucleotides: TGTGCCAGCAGCGACGGACAGGGAGGCAATCAGCCCCAGCATTTT. It specifies CASSDGQGGNQPQHF.

This clone showed up just a few times. The V and J genes are TRBV11-2 and TRBJ1-6, with D uncertain. The CDR3 extends over 18 amino acids. Germline V lookup: CDR1 SGHAT, CDR2 FQNNGV. The V end lost 0 bases, the J end lost 2 bases, and 14 bases lay between the germline ends. CDR3 nucleotides: TGTGCCAGCAGCTTAGACTTTTGGGGAGACGCCTATAATTCACCCCTCCACTTT. Its translation is CASSLDFWGDAYNSPLHF. The full variable domain, completed using reference TRBV11-2 and TRBJ1-6, is EAGVAQSPRYKIIEKRQSVAFWCNPISGHATLYWYQQILGQGPKLLIQFQNNGVVDDSQLPKDRFSAERLKGVDSTLKIQPAKLEDSAVYLCASSLDFWGDAYNSPLHFGNGTRLTVT.

The chain employs TRBV11-3 and TRBJ2-1; D perhaps matches TRBD2 (6 bases). With 1 base removed from V and 7 bases from J, the gap between germline ends came to 14 bases. The CDR3 runs to 15 residues. CDR1 is SGHNT, CDR2 YENEEA, per germline. DNA of the CDR3: TGTGCCAGCAGCTTAGGCGGGGTTTTGGGGAATGAGCAGTTCTTC. Translation: CASSLGGVLGNEQFF.

The chain links TRBV19 to TRBJ2-2, with D perhaps TRBD2 (6 bases). The V end was cut by 3 bases, the J end by 4 bases, with 9 bases between. Germline loops: CDR1 LNHDA, CDR2 SQIVND (reference sequence). The CDR3 covers 14 residues. Here the CDR3 reads CASSIGEATGELFF. In nucleotides, the CDR3 is TGTGCCAGTAGTATTGGGGAGGCCACCGGGGAGCTGTTTTTT. Full variable domain (outside the CDR3, taken from reference TRBV19 and TRBJ2-2): DGGITQSPKYLFRKEGQNVTLSCEQNLNHDAMYWYRQDPGQGLRLIYYSQIVNDFQKGDIAEGYSVSREKKESFPLTVTSAQKNPTAFYLCASSIGEATGELFFGEGSRLTVL.

V is TRBV27 and J is TRBJ1-2; possibly TRBD1 for D (5 bases). The germline CDR1 and CDR2 sequences are MNHEY and SMNVEV (reference sequence). The CDR3 has 12 amino acids. The germline V and J ends were trimmed by 6 bases and 4 bases, with 9 bases remaining between them. As DNA, the CDR3 is TGTGCCAGCAGCCCTGGGGGCTATGGCTACACCTTC. Its translation is CASSPGGYGYTF.

This clone was picked up one time. The J gene is TRBJ2-7, the V gene TRBV6-4; no firm D call. Germline lookup yields CDR1 MRHNA and CDR2 SNTAGT. This CDR3 spans 10 amino acids. Trimming cost V 8 bases and J 4 bases, with 6 bases left between them. CDR3 in amino acids: CASGYYEQYV. In DNA, the CDR3 is TGTGCCAGCGGTTATTACGAGCAGTACGTC.

Written as DNA, the CDR3 is TGTGCCAGTAGTTCCCCCGGGACTAGCGGCTACAATGAGCAGTTCTTC. It yields the protein CASSSPGTSGYNEQFF. This sequence joins TRBV19 and TRBJ2-1; 11 bases line up with TRBD2. The CDR3 extends over 16 amino acids. Germline V lookup: CDR1 LNHDA, CDR2 SQIVND (reference sequence). V trimming: 5 bases; J trimming: 3 bases; junction bases outside the gene matches: 6.

The CDR3 here is CASKGGWEEKLFF. CDR3 coding DNA: TGTGCCAGTAAGGGTGGATGGGAGGAAAAACTGTTTTTT. The rearrangement links TRBV19 to TRBJ1-4; D is unresolved. CDR3 length: 13 residues. V was shortened by 7 bases and J by 8 bases, with 14 bases between the two germline ends. Germline loops: CDR1 LNHDA, CDR2 SQIVND (reference sequence).

The CDR3 sequence: CATSDLYGEQYF. DNA for the CDR3: TGTGCCACCTCGGACCTTTATGGGGAGCAGTACTTC. The rearrangement links TRBV6-6 to TRBJ2-7; no clear D gene. The V gene's germline CDR1 is MNHNY and CDR2 SVGAGI (reference sequence). The CDR3 is made up of 12 amino acids. Trimming took 10 bases from V and 7 from J, leaving 17 bases between them.

The CDR3 DNA reads as TGTGCCAGCAGCTTAGCGAGGGCTTACTACAATGAGCAGTTCTTC. Its protein is CASSLARAYYNEQFF. The chain employs TRBV11-2 and TRBJ2-1; weak D call: TRBD2 (5 bases). Trimming pared 1 base from V and 3 bases from J, leaving 10 bases between. The germline V gene has CDR1 SGHAT and CDR2 FQNNGV. The CDR3 is 15 amino acids.

This clone has only a few counts. The chain links TRBV7-9 to TRBJ1-6; maybe TRBD1 (5 bases). Germline V CDR1 and CDR2: SEHNR, FQNEAQ (reference sequence). This CDR3 has 14 amino acids. Trimming removed 6 bases from V and 9 bases from J, with 15 bases in between. The CDR3 sequence is CASSRGQGPSPLHF. CDR3 bases: TGTGCCAGCAGTCGCGGACAAGGACCTTCACCCCTCCACTTT.